This TCR beta chain was retrieved from a study of beta chain features in type 1 diabetes. Study findings and constraints: Patients' naive, central memory and regulatory TCRB repertoires appeared more alike than those of healthy donors. All four CD4+ subsets of Type 1 diabetes patients contained TCRB CDR3s that were moderately but significantly shorter. Any HLA-type effect on TCRB rearrangement remained unresolved here.

The isolated RNA, all of it, was reverse transcribed, so expressed TCRB transcripts were what got sequenced. Clones were sequenced by immunoSEQ multiplex PCR, and TCRdb holds only the in-frame ones, with some missing. In the table there are 500,000 to 700,000 clones, 15% to 18% of which are singletons. Comments on this clone: Its antigen is unknown.

CDR3 length equals 13 residues. Germline CDR1 MNHEY, CDR2 SVGAGI. Between the trimmed V and J ends, which lost 4 bases and 2 bases, there was a span of 8 bases. Sorted CD4+ subsets: naive, central memory, regulatory, stem cell-like memory (CD45RO/CCR7/CD25/CD127/CD95/CD27 panel). Sequencing was carried out using naive CD4+ T cells from blood. This chain connects TRBV6-5 to TRBJ1-2, with D unresolved. The receptor was derived from a man between 18 and 29 years old in good health. CDR3 sequence (DNA): TGTGCCAGCAGTTCCCGGGCAAACTATGGCTACACCTTC. This translates into CASSSRANYGYTF.